These T cell receptor beta chains were read from a single sample in a study of shared clonotypes between healthy human individuals. Sequenced by immunoSEQ multiplex PCR; TCRdb stores in-frame clones only, minus some. The sample contains under 600,000 clones, 98% of which appear only once. Sequenced input: naive CD8+ T cells sorted from blood. The receptors were gathered from a man younger than 45 in good health. Both conserved end residues are part of each CDR3. Each record gives: D gene, J gene, V gene, clone size, CDR3 DNA, CDR3 protein. D genes are given only for firm matches. Size values are once, few and many counts, or a class for expanded clones, and some rows have none.

NA	TRBJ2-5	TRBV18	NA	TGTGCCAGCTCACCACCAGTGTTGGAGACCCAGTACTTC	CASSPPVLETQYF
TRBD2	TRBJ2-5	TRBV28	NA	TGTGCCAGCAGACGGACTAGCGGGCACCAAGAGACCCAGTACTTC	CASRRTSGHQETQYF
TRBD2	TRBJ2-7	TRBV4-2	NA	TGTGCCAGCAGCCCTAGCGGGACCGATTACGAGCAGTACTTC	CASSPSGTDYEQYF
NA	TRBJ1-2	TRBV7-9	NA	TGTGCCAGCAGCGTTTTCCTCAGGGAGGAGGGGGATGGCTACACCTTC	CASSVFLREEGDGYTF
TRBD1	TRBJ1-1	TRBV9	NA	TGTGCCAGCAGCGTAGCCGGACAGGGGGATGAAGCTTTCTTT	CASSVAGQGDEAFF
NA	TRBJ2-2	TRBV5-4	NA	TGTGCCAGCAGCTTAGGCATACAGGGCCCCGGGGAGCTGTTTTTT	CASSLGIQGPGELFF
TRBD1	TRBJ2-7	TRBV28	NA	TGTGCCAGCAGTCTAACCGGGACAGCCTACGAGCAGTACTTC	CASSLTGTAYEQYF
TRBD1	TRBJ1-2	TRBV4-1	NA	TGCGCCAGCAGCCAAGTTTTTACAGGGGAAAGTGGCTACACCTTC	CASSQVFTGESGYTF
NA	TRBJ2-7	TRBV13	NA	TGTGCCAGCCTCTGGATGGCGGGTAACTCCTACGAGCAGTACTTC	CASLWMAGNSYEQYF
TRBD1	TRBJ1-1	TRBV29-1	NA	TGCAGCGCCATAGGACAGGGGGCCACTGAAGCTTTCTTT	CSAIGQGATEAFF
NA	TRBJ2-2	TRBV12-5	NA	TGTGCTAGTGGTTTGGGTAGATCCACCGGGGAGCTGTTTTTT	CASGLGRSTGELFF
NA	TRBJ1-4	TRBV6-5	NA	TGTGCCAGCAGCCCATATACAGGGGAAAAACTGTTTTTT	CASSPYTGEKLFF
TRBD2	TRBJ2-7	TRBV5-4	NA	TGTGCCAGCAGCTTACTAGCGGGACAGACCTACGAGCAGTACTTC	CASSLLAGQTYEQYF
NA	TRBJ1-1	TRBV4-1	NA	TGCGCCAGCAGCCAAGATGAGGGGATGAACACTGAAGCTTTCTTT	CASSQDEGMNTEAFF
TRBD1	TRBJ1-5	TRBV9	NA	TGTGCCAGCAGCGTAGATGAGGGGGCATTTCAGCCCCAGCATTTT	CASSVDEGAFQPQHF
NA	TRBJ2-1	TRBV29-1	once	TGCAGCGCTCTCGGGGCTGAGCAGTTCTTC	CSALGAEQFF
TRBD2	TRBJ2-5	TRBV28	NA	TGTGCCACCCTCCCCCCGGGCGGGAGACTCCAAGAGACCCAGTACTTC	CATLPPGGRLQETQYF
NA	TRBJ2-7	TRBV10-2	NA	TGCGCCAGCAGTGGCCTTCCATACTCCTACGAGCAGTACTTC	CASSGLPYSYEQYF
NA	TRBJ2-5	TRBV6-6	NA	TGTGCCAGCAGTTACGCTTTGACAGGACGTGAGACCCAGTACTTC	CASSYALTGRETQYF
NA	TRBJ1-1	TRBV11-2	NA	TGTGCCAGCAGCTTAGCGGGGCCGGCGAACACTGAAGCTTTCTTT	CASSLAGPANTEAFF
TRBD1	TRBJ2-7	TRBV5-1	NA	TGCGCCAGCAGCCAGGGGACAGACAGTTACGAGCAGTACTTC	CASSQGTDSYEQYF
NA	TRBJ1-3	TRBV28	NA	TGTGCCAGCAGTTTACCCGGAAACACCATATATTTT	CASSLPGNTIYF
NA	TRBJ2-7	TRBV7-9	NA	TGTGCCAGCAGCTCAAAAGCCGGCCCCGGGGTTCTCGAGCAGTACTTC	CASSSKAGPGVLEQYF
TRBD1	TRBJ2-1	TRBV4-1	NA	TGCGCCAGCAGCCGGTTCGGACAGGGGGAGGACAATGAGCAGTTCTTC	CASSRFGQGEDNEQFF
NA	TRBJ1-2	TRBV6-6	NA	TGTGCCAGCACCAAAGATAGCACCTATGGCTACACCTTC	CASTKDSTYGYTF
TRBD2	TRBJ2-1	TRBV7-3	NA	TGTGCCAGCAGCTTATATAGCGGGAGTCGCTACAATGAGCAGTTCTTC	CASSLYSGSRYNEQFF
TRBD1	TRBJ2-7	TRBV11-2	once	TGTGCCAGCAGCTTCACCGGGGACAGACACTACGAGCAGTACTTC	CASSFTGDRHYEQYF
TRBD1	TRBJ2-3	TRBV27	NA	TGTGCCAGCAGTTTAAGTACAGGGGGGACAGATACGCAGTATTTT	CASSLSTGGTDTQYF
NA	TRBJ2-1	TRBV10-1	NA	TGCGCCAGCAGTGTTCCGAGCGTACTTACCTCCTACAATGAGCAGTTCTTC	CASSVPSVLTSYNEQFF
TRBD2	TRBJ2-7	TRBV28	NA	TGTGCCAGCCTCGGGGCGGGAGGCTCCTACGAGCAGTACTTC	CASLGAGGSYEQYF
NA	TRBJ2-7	TRBV7-9	NA	TGTGCCAGCAGCTTAGGGCTCAACTACGAGCAGTACTTC	CASSLGLNYEQYF
NA	TRBJ2-7	TRBV5-1	NA	TGCGCCAGCAGCCAGACAGGTTCCTACGAGCAGTACTTC	CASSQTGSYEQYF
TRBD1	TRBJ2-5	TRBV27	NA	TGTGCCAGCAGTTTAGGGACAGGGGGCGGTGAGACCCAGTACTTC	CASSLGTGGGETQYF
TRBD1	TRBJ2-7	TRBV5-5	NA	TGTGCCAGCAGCCGGACAGGGGGATTTGTGGATCAGTACTTC	CASSRTGGFVDQYF
NA	TRBJ1-1	TRBV14	NA	TGTGCCAGCAGCCCGCGCCCGTCTATGAACACTGAAGCTTTCTTT	CASSPRPSMNTEAFF
TRBD1	TRBJ2-1	TRBV6-6	NA	TGTGCCAGCAGTTACTCCCGGGACAGGGCCTACAATGAGCAGTTCTTC	CASSYSRDRAYNEQFF
NA	TRBJ2-7	TRBV16	NA	TGTGCCAGCAGCCAATCCAGCGACGGCTACGAGCAGTACTTC	CASSQSSDGYEQYF
NA	TRBJ2-3	TRBV6-5	NA	TGTGCCAGCGGACTTGGGCACGATACGCAGTATTTT	CASGLGHDTQYF
TRBD2	TRBJ2-1	TRBV11-2	NA	TGTGCCAGCAGCTTTTCTAGCGGGAGGAACAATGAGCAGTTCTTC	CASSFSSGRNNEQFF
TRBD1	TRBJ2-7	TRBV5-1	NA	TGCGCCAGCAGCGAAGGGACAGGGAACTACGAGCAGTACTTC	CASSEGTGNYEQYF
NA	TRBJ1-1	TRBV19	NA	TGTGCCAGTAGTCGGGACGGGAACACTGAAGCTTTCTTT	CASSRDGNTEAFF